The clone carrying this TCR beta chain was seen just once. Its target is unknown. Isolated RNA was reverse transcribed into cDNA used as the sequencing template. Sequencing used immunoSEQ multiplex PCR; TCRdb keeps in-frame clones, though not all of them. The sample gives about 150,000 clones, around 55% of which show up once; about 4.5% is in the top ten. This record comes from a study of CD8+ T cells in alopecia areata. Findings and limits, study-wide: Researchers reported that TCR sharing among patients proved less clear than in mice, possibly HLA-linked.

The receptor was isolated from a human donor in good health. The sequenced sample was CD4+ T cells sorted from blood.

CDR3 DNA: TGCAGCGTTGAAGATCGGGGCAGGGGTGGCTGGTACACTGAAGCTTTCTTT. As protein: CSVEDRGRGGWYTEAFF. The rearrangement joins TRBV29-1 to TRBJ1-1, with D possibly TRBD1 on 6 matching bases. V was trimmed by 0 bases and J by 3 bases, leaving 20 bases between them. From germline, CDR1 is SQVTM and CDR2 ANQGSEA. There are 17 residues in the CDR3.